The 31 T cell receptor beta chains listed next were all sequenced from one sample in a study of T cells in Graves' hyperthyroidism and ophthalmopathy. RNA transcripts gave rise to amplified TCR beta CDR3 regions. The study used the HTBI primer set for a first-round RT-PCR of the TCR CDR3. TCRdb recomputed calls from the multiplex PCR reads with MiXCR, one row per CDR3 protein. The repertoire includes more than 350,000 distinct CDR3 sequences, roughly 15% of them detected once, and 20% sits in the top ten. The sequenced material came from blood. The receptors stem from a young woman with Graves' ophthalmopathy.

Ten or more counts support this clonotype. This chain uses TRBV7-9 with TRBJ2-5, with D perhaps given as TRBD1 or TRBD2 (5 bases each). V lost 1 base to trimming and J lost 3 bases, with 12 bases between them. CDR3 length: 15 amino acids. Germline V gene sequence: CDR1 SEHNR, CDR2 FQNEAQ (reference sequence). CDR3 region: CASSLGGAAKETQYF. The CDR3 DNA sequence: TGTGCCAGCAGCTTAGGAGGGGCGGCGAAAGAGACCCAGTACTTC.

This clonotype was seen more than once but under ten times. This chain connects TRBV7-9 to TRBJ1-4; tentatively, D is TRBD1 (6 bases). The CDR3 covers 14 residues. The germline V gene has CDR1 SEHNR and CDR2 FQNEAQ (reference sequence). Trimming stripped 6 bases from V and 6 bases from J, with 14 bases between. CDR3 residues: CASRQTGPDEKLFF. The CDR3 DNA follows: TGTGCCAGCAGGCAGACAGGACCCGATGAAAAACTGTTTTTT.

This chain connects TRBV15 to TRBJ2-5; unclear D gene. Germline-derived CDR1 and CDR2 are LNHNV and YYDKDF (reference sequence). The ends were cut back, 0 bases at V and 2 bases at J, with 10 bases in the middle. This CDR3 is built from 15 residues. CDR3 region: CATSRDGGLQETQYF. The CDR3 nucleotides are TGTGCCACCAGCAGAGATGGTGGGTTGCAAGAGACCCAGTACTTC. The variable domain in full, completed from reference TRBV15 and TRBJ2-5, reads DAMVIQNPRYQVTQFGKPVTLSCSQTLNHNVMYWYQQKSSQAPKLLFHYYDKDFNNEADTPDNFQSRRPNTSFCFLDIRSPGLGDTAMYLCATSRDGGLQETQYFGPGTRLLVL.

This clonotype was counted at least ten times. The rearrangement links TRBV4-1 to TRBJ2-1, with 9 bases fitting TRBD1. Germline V CDR1 and CDR2: MGHRA, YSYEKL. V lost 4 bases to trimming and J lost 9 bases; unmatched junction nucleotides: 13. The CDR3 runs 16 residues. The CDR3 bases are TGCGCCAGCAGCCTTCAGAGGGACAGGGTAATAAGTGAGCAGTTCTTC. Protein: CASSLQRDRVISEQFF.

This clonotype has at least ten counts. The chain is built from TRBV27 and TRBJ2-5; 9 nucleotides agree with TRBD2. Germline V gives CDR1 MNHEY, CDR2 SMNVEV (reference sequence). Trimming at V came to 5 bases and at J to 5 bases, leaving 9 bases not matched to a gene. The CDR3 has 15 residues. The CDR3 nucleotides read TGTGCCAGCAGTCCGCGGGGGGGCCGGTGGGAGACCCAGTACTTC. Amino acids: CASSPRGGRWETQYF.

This clonotype was seen ten or more times. CDR3 nucleotide sequence: TGTGCCAGCAGTTCCCCGGGCGCCGAAAAACTGTTTTTT. This translates into CASSSPGAEKLFF. The chain uses TRBV12-3 or TRBV12-4 and TRBJ1-4; D uncertain. The CDR3 length is 13 residues. The ends were cut back, 4 bases at V and 8 bases at J, with 11 bases in the middle.

This clonotype was seen repeatedly, ten times or more. V gene TRBV7-8 combines with J gene TRBJ2-7; 8 bases align to TRBD2. This CDR3 comprises 18 residues. The V gene's germline CDR1 is SGHVS and CDR2 FQNEAQ. V shed 5 bases and J 0 bases; nucleotides not matched to a gene: 15. The CDR3: CASSARGGWEWSSYEQYF. CDR3 bases: TGTGCCAGCAGCGCTCGGGGGGGTTGGGAGTGGAGCTCCTACGAGCAGTACTTC.

The chain joins TRBV9 to TRBJ2-7, with TRBD1 as a possible D gene (6 bases). The V end lost 1 base, the J end lost 3 bases, and 11 bases lay between the germline ends. The CDR3 has 14 amino acids. Germline V gene lookup returns CDR1 SGDLS and CDR2 YYNGEE. The CDR3 sequence: CASSVTGMSYEQYF. DNA of the CDR3: TGTGCCAGCAGCGTAACAGGGATGAGCTACGAGCAGTACTTC.

This clonotype was observed many times. The chain links TRBV18 to TRBJ2-7; D remains unclear. CDR1 KGHSH and CDR2 LQKENI come from the germline V gene. V was shortened by 6 bases and J by 0 bases, with 15 bases between the two germline ends. The CDR3 runs to 15 residues. The CDR3: CASSGSTRSSYEQYF. Here the CDR3 DNA reads TGTGCCAGCTCCGGATCAACAAGGAGCTCCTACGAGCAGTACTTC.

The table lists this clonotype with many counts. The CDR3 loop reads CASRRVRGNHGYTF. Written as DNA, the CDR3 is TGTGCCAGCAGAAGAGTCAGGGGTAATCATGGCTACACCTTC. The chain couples TRBV2 to TRBJ1-2, with D possibly TRBD1 on 6 matching bases. CDR3 length: 14 residues. Trimming shortened V by 6 bases and J by 6 bases, and 17 bases separated the two germline ends. Germline V gene data show CDR1 as SNHLY and CDR2 as FYNNEI.

This clonotype was seen many times. This rearrangement joins TRBV5-5 to TRBJ2-1, with TRBD2 identical over 10 bases. The CDR3 is made up of 14 amino acids. Losses at the gene ends were 4 bases for V and 9 bases for J; bases not matched to a gene: 7. Germline CDR1 and CDR2: SGHKS and YYEKEE (reference sequence). CDR3 residues: CASSPRTSGTEQFF. The CDR3 DNA follows: TGTGCCAGCAGCCCAAGGACTAGCGGTACTGAGCAGTTCTTC.

This chain links TRBV11-2 with TRBJ2-6; 8 bases align to TRBD1. Trimming took 1 base from V and 0 from J; bases not matched to a gene: 17. Per germline, CDR1 SGHAT and CDR2 FQNNGV. The CDR3 runs 22 residues. Here the CDR3 reads CASSLGRIPGGFLRSGANVLTF. DNA of the CDR3: TGTGCCAGCAGCTTAGGTCGGATCCCAGGGGGCTTTTTACGCTCTGGGGCCAACGTCCTGACTTTC.

This clonotype showed up just a few times. The chain couples TRBV6-1 to TRBJ2-1; 10 positions agree with TRBD2. Germline CDR1 MNHNS, CDR2 SASEGT. The CDR3 sequence is 16 residues long. Trimming took 3 bases from V and 7 from J; bases not matched to a gene: 9. The CDR3 region is CASSDAIAGGRNEQFF. DNA of the CDR3: TGTGCCAGCAGTGACGCTATAGCGGGGGGACGGAATGAGCAGTTCTTC.

This clonotype was found many times. The V call is TRBV7-9, the J call TRBJ1-5, with D unresolved. The CDR3 is 15 residues long. Trimming took off 4 bases at V and 0 bases at J, with 10 bases between the two ends. CDR1 SEHNR and CDR2 FQNEAQ come from the germline V gene (reference sequence). This CDR3 is CASSSAGHSNQPQHF. The CDR3 coding sequence is TGTGCCAGCAGCTCCGCCGGGCATAGCAATCAGCCCCAGCATTTT. The variable domain in full, with the rest retrieved from reference TRBV7-9 and TRBJ1-5, is DTGVSQNPRHKITKRGQNVTFRCDPISEHNRLYWYRQTLGQGPEFLTYFQNEAQLEKSRLLSDRFSAERPKGSFSTLEIQRTEQGDSAMYLCASSSAGHSNQPQHFGDGTRLSIL.

This clonotype was seen many times. This rearrangement joins TRBV14 to TRBJ2-3, with a possible D match to TRBD2 (6 bases). The V gene lost 2 bases and the J gene lost 0 bases, with 12 bases spanning the gap. The CDR3 spans 16 residues. In germline, CDR1 is SGHDN, CDR2 FVKESK. This CDR3 is CASSQWEVLSTDTQYF. CDR3 sequence (DNA): TGTGCCAGCAGCCAATGGGAGGTGCTAAGCACAGATACGCAGTATTTT.

This clonotype appeared a few times. One end of the junction does not line up with germline, which may come from a read error. CDR3 residues: CASSLGVQISTSSDVDIQYF. Here the CDR3 DNA reads TGTGCTAGCAGCTTAGGGGTCCAGATATCTACTTCTAGCGATGTAGACATTCAGTACTTC. This chain connects TRBV7-6 to TRBJ2-4, with a possible D match to TRBD2 (6 bases). From germline, CDR1 is SGHVS and CDR2 FNYEAQ. CDR3 length: 20 residues.

In this sample, this clonotype turned up many times. This chain joins TRBV6-1 and TRBJ1-6; the match to TRBD1 covers 10 bases. Trimming removed 6 bases from V and 11 bases from J; junction bases left unmatched: 4. CDR3 length equals 13 residues. Per the germline V gene, CDR1 is MNHNS and CDR2 is SASEGT. In DNA, the CDR3 is TGTGCCAGCAGGGGACAGGGGTCCACACCCCTCCACTTT. Translation gives CASRGQGSTPLHF.

This clonotype was seen once. This may be a read error: a much more frequent sequence differs by one nucleotide. This chain links TRBV10-1 with TRBJ2-2, with D perhaps TRBD1 or TRBD2 (6 bases each). The CDR3 contains 14 residues. CDR1 is WNHNN and CDR2 is SYGVQD in the germline V gene (reference sequence). CDR3 protein: CASTERGDTGELFF. As DNA, the CDR3 is TGCGCCAGCACTGAGAGGGGGGACACCGGGGAGCTGTTTTTT.

This clonotype was recorded at least ten times. The chain couples TRBV4-2 to TRBJ1-5; D gene uncertain. The CDR3 totals 14 residues. The germline CDR1 and CDR2 sequences are LGHNA and YNFKEQ. V was pared by 4 bases and J by 2 bases, with 9 bases between. The CDR3 region is CASSPLDGNQPQHF. CDR3 sequence (DNA): TGTGCCAGCAGCCCTTTGGACGGCAATCAGCCCCAGCATTTT.

The sample holds many counts of this clonotype. The chain couples TRBV2 to TRBJ2-7; D gene unclear. The germline V gene encodes CDR1 SNHLY and CDR2 FYNNEI. This CDR3 comprises 14 residues. Trimming pared 3 bases from V and 0 bases from J, leaving 9 bases between. CDR3 bases: TGTGCCAGCAGTGACCGGTCCAGCTCCTACGAGCAGTACTTC. Translating gives CASSDRSSSYEQYF. Full variable domain (outside the CDR3, taken from reference TRBV2 and TRBJ2-7): EPEVTQTPSHQVTQMGQEVILRCVPISNHLYFYWYRQILGQKVEFLVSFYNNEISEKSEIFDDQFSVERPDGSNFTLKIRSTKLEDSAMYFCASSDRSSSYEQYFGPGTRLTVT.

This clonotype has a count of ten or more. The chain has TRBV11-2 and TRBJ2-1, with 9 bases aligning to TRBD1. V trimming: 5 bases; J trimming: 5 bases; junction bases outside the gene matches: 1. CDR3 length: 13 residues. CDR1 is SGHAT and CDR2 is FQNNGV in the germline V gene. CDR3 residues: CASSGTGNNEQFF. The CDR3 region has the DNA TGTGCCAGCAGCGGGACAGGGAACAATGAGCAGTTCTTC.

In regard to this clonotype: One base away lies a much larger clone, so this may be a sequencing read error. The chain joins TRBV7-9 to TRBJ2-1; TRBD2 matches 8 bases. Germline CDR1 SEHNR, CDR2 FQNEAQ (reference sequence). The CDR3 covers 16 residues. CDR3 DNA sequence: TGTGCCCGCAGCTTAGTGTTTAGCGGGGTGAACAATGAGCAGTTCTTC. This translates into CARSLVFSGVNNEQFF. Using reference TRBV7-9 and TRBJ2-1 for the parts outside the CDR3, the full variable domain is DTGVSQNPRHKITKRGQNVTFRCDPISEHNRLYWYRQTLGQGPEFLTYFQNEAQLEKSRLLSDRFSAERPKGSFSTLEIQRTEQGDSAMYLCARSLVFSGVNNEQFFGPGTRLTVL.

This clonotype turned up a few times. The rearrangement joins TRBV6-1 to TRBJ1-4; D gene unclear. The V gene's germline CDR1 is MNHNS and CDR2 SASEGT. Deletions cut 6 bases from V and 6 bases from J, with 20 bases between. The CDR3 is 16 amino acids. The CDR3 spells CASSLQTSVLDEKLFF. The CDR3 DNA follows: TGTGCCAGCAGCCTACAGACCTCTGTGTTGGATGAAAAACTGTTTTTT.

This clonotype was found many times. The rearrangement uses TRBV7-2 and TRBJ2-3; D call uncertain. Germline CDR1 reads SGHTA; CDR2 reads FQGNSA. The length of the CDR3 is 12 residues. V lost 11 bases, J lost 5 bases, and 14 bases lay in between. In DNA form, the CDR3 reads TGTGCCTCCCAATTCCCGGGAGATACGCAGTATTTT. Residues: CASQFPGDTQYF.

This clonotype has at least ten counts. The CDR3 protein is CASRGGGTGNTIYF. CDR3 sequence (DNA): TGTGCCAGCCGGGGCGGGGGAACTGGAAACACCATATATTTT. The chain employs TRBV12-3 or TRBV12-4 and TRBJ1-3; possibly TRBD1 for D (5 bases). V lost 8 bases and J 2 bases, leaving 13 bases between the germline ends. The CDR3 is 14 amino acids.

This clonotype was seen ten or more times. The genes are TRBV12-3 or TRBV12-4 and TRBJ2-7; D gene ambiguous. V shed 6 bases and J shed 3 bases, with 6 bases lying between them. The length of the CDR3 is 11 residues. CDR3 nucleotide sequence: TGTGCCAGCAGCTTCGGCTACGAGCAGTACTTC. Translation gives CASSFGYEQYF.

This clonotype was picked up a small number of times. A much larger clone differs by one base, so this may be a read error. The V call is TRBV6-2 or TRBV6-3, the J call TRBJ1-5; no definite D call. Germline values: CDR1 MNHEY, CDR2 SVGEGT. The CDR3 runs 12 residues. The V gene lost 2 bases and the J gene lost 3 bases, with 2 bases spanning the gap. CDR3 sequence: CASSYDNQPQHF. CDR3 bases: TGTGCCAGCAGTTACGACAATCAGCCCCAGCATTTT.

V is TRBV24-1 and J is TRBJ2-2; 10 bases align to TRBD2. V gave up 3 bases and J gave up 0 bases; unmatched junction bases: 9. The CDR3 runs to 19 residues. Germline V lookup: CDR1 KGHDR, CDR2 SFDVKD. CDR3 residues: CATSDPGFSGGSNTGELFF. Written as DNA, the CDR3 is TGTGCCACCAGTGATCCCGGGTTTAGCGGGGGGTCGAACACCGGGGAGCTGTTTTTT.

This clonotype was counted a few times. This chain links TRBV27 with TRBJ1-2; 9 bases match TRBD1. The CDR3 contains 16 residues. Germline V lookup: CDR1 MNHEY, CDR2 SMNVEV (reference sequence). With V trimmed by 3 bases and J by 4 bases, 9 bases remained unmatched. The CDR3 DNA follows: TGTGCCAGCAGTTTTATAGGAACGGGACAGGGCTATGGCTACACCTTC. Translating gives CASSFIGTGQGYGYTF.

This clonotype was counted ten times or more. The genes are TRBV6-1 and TRBJ1-2; D uncertain. Germline CDR1 and CDR2: MNHNS and SASEGT. Trimming took 6 bases from V and 8 from J, leaving 13 bases between them. The CDR3 length is 12 residues. CDR3 DNA sequence: TGTGCCAGCAGAGACGGATTCCTGGGCTACACCTTC. This sequence encodes CASRDGFLGYTF.

As to this clonotype: A much larger clone differs by one base, so this may be a read error. The chain carries TRBV19 and TRBJ1-2; TRBD1 matches 12 bases. Trimming took 3 bases from V and 6 from J; bases not matched to a gene: 8. This CDR3 is 16 amino acids long. Germline V gene data show CDR1 as LNHDA and CDR2 as SQIVND (reference sequence). CDR3 residues: CASSIIGTGGCHGYTF. In DNA, the CDR3 is TGTGCCAGTAGTATTATCGGGACAGGGGGCTGTCATGGCTACACCTTC.